This T cell receptor (beta chain) was obtained from a study of T cells in narcolepsy. In the study overall: Healthy controls were enrolled alongside patients with narcolepsy type 1 or type 2. Study-level points and caveats: Autoreactive clonotypes reportedly recurred in blood of same and different patients, not controls. Some memory CD4+ repertoires had no autoreactive clone sequences.

Repertoires were generated with immunoSEQ multiplex PCR, while TCRdb's copy carries only in-frame clones and drops some. The sample lists tens of thousands of clones, approximately 79% occurring once. This CDR3 is built from 16 residues. Concerning this clone: Its specificity is not known.

Material: memory (CD45RA-) CD4+ T cells from blood. The clonotype comes from a human donor in good health. The chain has TRBV21-1 and TRBJ2-3. TRBV21-1 is termed a pseudogene. The CDR3 bases are TGTGCCAGCAGCAAAGGGCATACAGGGAGGACAGATACGCAGTATTTT. Translation: CASSKGHTGRTDTQYF.